The 30 T cell receptor beta chains below all came from one sample that was sequenced in a study of shared clonotypes between healthy human individuals. The table came from immunoSEQ multiplex PCR; TCRdb's copy has only in-frame clones and leaves some out. Of hundreds of thousands of clones detected, roughly 70% appear once; the ten largest clones hold about 1.8%. Sequencing was performed on memory CD4+ T cells sorted from blood. Specified subset: CD45RA-negative fraction. The source is a woman aged 30 to 39 in good health.

The chain couples TRBV28 to TRBJ2-5; 8 positions agree with TRBD1. This CDR3 spans 16 amino acids. Trimming removed 5 bases from V and 5 bases from J; junction bases left unmatched: 13. Germline V lookup: CDR1 MDHEN, CDR2 SYDVKM. CDR3 loop: CASSTPPGQGQETQYF. The CDR3 nucleotides are TGTGCCAGCAGTACACCACCCGGACAGGGCCAGGAGACCCAGTACTTC. Full variable domain (remainder filled in from reference TRBV28 and TRBJ2-5): DVKVTQSSRYLVKRTGEKVFLECVQDMDHENMFWYRQDPGLGLRLIYFSYDVKMKEKGDIPEGYSVSREKKERFSLILESASTNQTSMYLCASSTPPGQGQETQYFGPGTRLLVL.

The chain couples TRBV7-8 to TRBJ1-4; 7 bases map to TRBD1. The CDR3 length is 19 residues. Germline values: CDR1 SGHVS, CDR2 FQNEAQ. Trimming removed 1 base from V and 0 bases from J; junction bases left unmatched: 11. The CDR3 is CASSLGAGTARATNEKLFF. The CDR3 bases are TGTGCCAGCAGCTTAGGGGCGGGGACAGCCCGTGCAACTAATGAAAAACTGTTTTTT. Together with reference TRBV7-8 and TRBJ1-4, the CDR3 gives the full variable domain: GAGVSQSPRYKVAKRGQDVALRCDPISGHVSLFWYQQALGQGPEFLTYFQNEAQLDKSGLPSDRFFAERPEGSVSTLKIQRTQQEDSAVYLCASSLGAGTARATNEKLFFGSGTQLSVL.

The rearrangement joins TRBV6-1 to TRBJ1-3; D remains unclear. This CDR3 spans 13 amino acids. Germline V lookup: CDR1 MNHNS, CDR2 SASEGT. The germline V and J ends were trimmed by 8 bases and 0 bases, with 8 bases remaining between them. CDR3 loop: CASLKVSGNTIYF. The CDR3 bases are TGTGCCAGCCTGAAGGTCTCTGGAAACACCATATATTTT.

V is TRBV25-1 and J is TRBJ2-5, with 10 bases fitting TRBD1. Germline CDR1 MGHDK, CDR2 SYGVNS. Unmatched junction bases numbered 10, after V lost 7 bases and J lost 5 bases. The CDR3 is 15 residues long. In DNA, the CDR3 is TGTGCCAGCACGGACCGGGACAGGGGTGGGGAGACCCAGTACTTC. This encodes CASTDRDRGGETQYF. Using reference TRBV25-1 and TRBJ2-5 for the parts outside the CDR3, the full variable domain is EADIYQTPRYLVIGTGKKITLECSQTMGHDKMYWYQQDPGMELHLIHYSYGVNSTEKGDLSSESTVSRIRTEHFPLTLESARPSHTSQYLCASTDRDRGGETQYFGPGTRLLVL.

A few counts support this clone. The V and J genes are TRBV11-2 and TRBJ2-1, with 12 nucleotides matching TRBD2. The junction had 15 bases not matched to a gene; V was cut back by 4 bases and J by 14 bases. The CDR3 contains 16 residues. CDR1 SGHAT and CDR2 FQNNGV come from the germline V gene. CDR3 sequence (DNA): TGTGCCAGCAGCTCTCACTCACTAGCGGGAGGCGGGATGGAGTTCTTC. Amino acid sequence: CASSSHSLAGGGMEFF.

The CDR3 is CASSVRGRAGYNEQFF. CDR3 DNA: TGTGCCAGCAGCGTAAGGGGGAGGGCCGGATACAATGAGCAGTTCTTC. The J gene is TRBJ2-1, the V gene TRBV9, with D possibly matching TRBD2 (7 bases). From germline, CDR1 is SGDLS and CDR2 YYNGEE. The CDR3 loop spans 16 amino acids. V was cut by 1 base and J by 4 bases, with 15 bases left in between.

CDR3 sequence (DNA): TGTGCCAGCAGCTTGCTCGGGGTGGGCCAGGCCTACGAGCAGTACTTC. Translated: CASSLLGVGQAYEQYF. V usage is TRBV5-5 and J usage is TRBJ2-7; the D gene is possibly TRBD2 (5 bases). V lost 1 base, J lost 2 bases, and 16 bases lay in between. Germline-derived CDR1 and CDR2 are SGHKS and YYEKEE (reference sequence). The CDR3 length is 16 residues.

This clone was detected only a few times. The chain recombines TRBV7-8 with TRBJ2-7; a possible D gene is TRBD1 (6 bases). Germline CDR1 SGHVS, CDR2 FQNEAQ. Trimming cost V 5 bases and J 1 base, with 15 bases left between them. This CDR3 spans 15 amino acids. The DNA of the CDR3 is TGTGCCAGCAGCCCCGAGGGGGTGAGGTCCTACGAGCAGTACTTC. Its translation is CASSPEGVRSYEQYF.

This chain connects TRBV25-1 to TRBJ2-5; TRBD2 is a possible D gene (5 bases). The V end lost 7 bases, the J end lost 5 bases, and 14 bases lay between the germline ends. The CDR3 covers 13 residues. The V gene's germline CDR1 is MGHDK and CDR2 SYGVNS. CDR3: CASTAGARETQYF. The DNA of the CDR3 is TGTGCCAGCACCGCGGGTGCGAGGGAGACCCAGTACTTC.

The sample holds a few counts of this clone. The rearrangement uses TRBV7-2 and TRBJ2-1; D is ambiguous. The CDR3 contains 12 residues. Trimming took off 1 base at V and 9 bases at J, with 7 bases between the two ends. CDR1 is SGHTA and CDR2 is FQGNSA in the germline V gene. CDR3 nucleotide sequence: TGTGCCAGCAGCTTAGATTGGCGTGAGCAGTTCTTC. It specifies CASSLDWREQFF.

J is TRBJ1-6 and V is TRBV28; 7 positions match TRBD1. V dropped 11 bases and J dropped 7; count of bases not matched to a gene: 8. This CDR3 spans 13 amino acids. CDR1 is MDHEN, CDR2 SYDVKM, per germline. The CDR3 nucleotides read TGTGCCTGCGGGGCAGGGGGGAATTCACCCCTCCACTTT. This translates into CACGAGGNSPLHF.

The chain recombines TRBV21-1 with TRBJ2-7; the tabulated D call, TRBD1, remains unverified against the DNA. TRBV21-1 is assigned pseudogene status. CDR3 length: 16 residues. The CDR3, as DNA: TGTGCCAGCAGCAATAGGGGGATACCGCACCCCTACGAGCAGTACTTC. Translation gives CASSNRGIPHPYEQYF.

In its sample, this clone was seen many times. The chain employs TRBV5-1 and TRBJ1-1; 9 bases align to TRBD1. Trimming at V came to 2 bases and at J to 0 bases, leaving 5 bases not matched to a gene. The CDR3 has 16 residues. CDR1 and CDR2 from the germline V gene are SGHRS and YFSETQ. The CDR3 reads CASSFTGGGMNTEAFF. The CDR3 DNA sequence: TGCGCCAGCAGCTTTACAGGGGGCGGGATGAACACTGAAGCTTTCTTT.

Comment on this clone: A single base separates this from a much larger clone, so it may be a read error. The chain employs TRBV19 and TRBJ2-3; no firm D call. This CDR3 has 11 residues. From germline, CDR1 is LNHDA and CDR2 SQIVND (reference sequence). V was pared by 5 bases and J by 2 bases, with 2 bases between. The CDR3 sequence: CASSVTDTQYF. The DNA of the CDR3 is TGTGCCAGTAGTGTCACAGATACGCAGTATTTT.

V and J are TRBV27 and TRBJ2-1, with 11 bases fitting TRBD2. Germline V lookup: CDR1 MNHEY, CDR2 SMNVEV (reference sequence). CDR3 length: 15 amino acids. The ends lost 5 bases at V and 7 bases at J; junction bases unmatched: 7. The DNA for the CDR3 is TGTGCCAGCAGTCTACTAGCGGGAGTTGGGAATGAGCAGTTCTTC. Protein: CASSLLAGVGNEQFF.

This rearrangement joins TRBV28 to TRBJ2-3; D ambiguous. V was shortened by 6 bases and J by 4 bases, with 5 bases between the two germline ends. The CDR3 is 11 amino acids. Germline loops: CDR1 MDHEN, CDR2 SYDVKM. CDR3 sequence: CASRDPDTQYF. The CDR3 DNA follows: TGTGCCAGCAGGGATCCAGATACGCAGTATTTT.

The chain combines TRBV2 with TRBJ2-6; D is unclear. The V gene lost 4 bases and the J gene lost 1 base, with 8 bases spanning the gap. The germline gives CDR1 SNHLY, CDR2 FYNNEI. CDR3 length equals 15 residues. DNA for the CDR3: TGTGCCAGCAGTGGACAAAGGTCTGGGGCCAACGTCCTGACTTTC. It specifies CASSGQRSGANVLTF.

This clone was picked up a small number of times. This chain joins TRBV20-1 and TRBJ1-1; D perhaps matches TRBD1 (5 bases). This CDR3 comprises 11 residues. Germline V gene lookup returns CDR1 DFQATT and CDR2 SNEGSKA (reference sequence). V lost 1 base and J 11 bases, leaving 11 bases between the germline ends. The CDR3 spells CSARARDAAFF. CDR3 bases: TGCAGTGCTAGAGCGAGGGACGCGGCTTTCTTT.

This chain links TRBV5-1 with TRBJ1-5, with 7 bases fitting TRBD1. The germline V gene has CDR1 SGHRS and CDR2 YFSETQ. This CDR3 spans 15 amino acids. J was trimmed by 3 bases and V by 4 bases; bases with no gene match: 7. The CDR3 nucleotides read TGCGCCAGCAGCCTGACAGGGAGTAACAATCAGCCCCAGCATTTT. Its protein product is CASSLTGSNNQPQHF.

This clone turned up a few times. The rearrangement joins TRBV5-1 to TRBJ2-2; D is tentatively TRBD1 or TRBD2 (5 bases each). Trimming cost V 4 bases and J 4 bases, with 17 bases left between them. The germline CDR1 and CDR2 sequences are SGHRS and YFSETQ. This CDR3 has 16 amino acids. CDR3 sequence: CASSPQGPESTGELFF. Written as DNA, the CDR3 is TGCGCCAGCAGCCCCCAGGGACCCGAAAGCACCGGGGAGCTGTTTTTT.

The chain carries TRBV10-2 and TRBJ2-2; TRBD2 matches at 12 bases. CDR1 and CDR2 from the germline V gene are WSHSY and SAAADI. V lost 6 bases and J lost 6; bases outside the gene matches: 5. CDR3 length: 15 residues. The CDR3 region has the DNA TGCGCCAGCAGGAGGGGGACTAGCGGGTCCGGGGAGCTGTTTTTT. This encodes CASRRGTSGSGELFF.

The chain couples TRBV6-5 to TRBJ2-7; D may be TRBD1 (6 bases). The ends were cut back, 5 bases at V and 6 bases at J, with 20 bases in the middle. Germline V gene sequence: CDR1 MNHEY, CDR2 SVGAGI. This CDR3 comprises 15 residues. The CDR3 DNA sequence: TGTGCCAGCAGTCACCCCTCACAGGGCCCCCTCGAGCAGTACTTC. Residues: CASSHPSQGPLEQYF.

This clone was recorded a few times. The chain employs TRBV27 and TRBJ2-1; D remains unclear. Germline CDR1 reads MNHEY; CDR2 reads SMNVEV (reference sequence). Trimming shortened V by 1 base and J by 6 bases, and 16 bases separated the two germline ends. The CDR3 loop spans 16 amino acids. CDR3 nucleotides: TGTGCCAGCAGTTTATTGTCCTCGCCGCTCTCCAATGAGCAGTTCTTC. Its translation is CASSLLSSPLSNEQFF.

This clone appeared a few times. The V and J genes are TRBV2 and TRBJ2-5; D is undetermined. The CDR3 extends over 15 amino acids. CDR1 and CDR2 (germline): SNHLY, FYNNEI. The V end was cut by 8 bases, the J end by 2 bases, with 18 bases between. This CDR3 is CASRSYNSHQETQYF. The CDR3, as DNA: TGTGCCAGCCGCTCCTATAACAGTCATCAAGAGACCCAGTACTTC. Full variable domain (rest looked up from reference TRBV2 and TRBJ2-5): EPEVTQTPSHQVTQMGQEVILRCVPISNHLYFYWYRQILGQKVEFLVSFYNNEISEKSEIFDDQFSVERPDGSNFTLKIRSTKLEDSAMYFCASRSYNSHQETQYFGPGTRLLVL.

This chain uses TRBV4-2 with TRBJ1-1; 8 bases map to TRBD1. This CDR3 contains 14 residues. With 7 bases clipped from V and 8 bases from J, the junction kept 12 bases outside the gene matches. CDR1 and CDR2 from the germline V gene are LGHNA and YNFKEQ. The CDR3 nucleotides read TGTGCCAGCACCGTCCAGGGGGCTGGTCCCGAAGCTTTCTTT. Protein sequence: CASTVQGAGPEAFF.

The rearrangement links TRBV28 to TRBJ1-5; no definite D call. The CDR3 loop spans 13 amino acids. The V end lost 5 bases, the J end lost 1 base, and 6 bases lay between the germline ends. Germline CDR1 MDHEN, CDR2 SYDVKM. The CDR3 here is CASSPLSNQPQHF. The CDR3 DNA sequence: TGTGCCAGCAGTCCCCTGAGCAATCAGCCCCAGCATTTT.

V gene TRBV6-5 combines with J gene TRBJ1-2; 7 bases match TRBD1. Germline loops: CDR1 MNHEY, CDR2 SVGAGI. J lost 3 bases, V lost 6 bases, and 4 bases had no gene match. This CDR3 is built from 13 residues. CDR3 DNA sequence: TGTGCCAGCAGGGGGACAGTGGACTATGGCTACACCTTC. It is translated as CASRGTVDYGYTF.

A note on this clone: Other DNA sequences in the same sample also yield this CDR3. The gene calls are TRBV19 and TRBJ2-3; 7 nucleotides match TRBD2. The CDR3 length is 14 residues. Looked up from germline, CDR1 is LNHDA and CDR2 is SQIVND (reference sequence). After removal of 3 bases from V and 0 bases from J, the junction contained 0 bases not matched to a gene. CDR3 protein: CASSMGGSTDTQYF. The CDR3 DNA follows: TGTGCCAGTAGTATGGGGGGGAGCACAGATACGCAGTATTTT.

The chain carries TRBV6-5 and TRBJ2-1, with a possible D match to TRBD1 (7 bases). CDR3 length: 15 amino acids. Germline V lookup: CDR1 MNHEY, CDR2 SVGAGI. V was cut by 6 bases and J by 7 bases, with 19 bases left in between. DNA for the CDR3: TGTGCCAGCAGGTGGAGGGGGCTTCTGGAAAATGAGCAGTTCTTC. Translation gives CASRWRGLLENEQFF.

This clone has only one observation. This sequence joins TRBV6-5 and TRBJ2-1, with 8 bases that match TRBD1. Germline V gene lookup returns CDR1 MNHEY and CDR2 SVGAGI. The CDR3 is 15 amino acids. V trimming: 6 bases; J trimming: 8 bases; junction bases outside the gene matches: 12. CDR3 region: CASRGLTGASDEQFF. DNA for the CDR3: TGTGCCAGCAGGGGGTTGACAGGGGCTAGCGATGAGCAGTTCTTC.